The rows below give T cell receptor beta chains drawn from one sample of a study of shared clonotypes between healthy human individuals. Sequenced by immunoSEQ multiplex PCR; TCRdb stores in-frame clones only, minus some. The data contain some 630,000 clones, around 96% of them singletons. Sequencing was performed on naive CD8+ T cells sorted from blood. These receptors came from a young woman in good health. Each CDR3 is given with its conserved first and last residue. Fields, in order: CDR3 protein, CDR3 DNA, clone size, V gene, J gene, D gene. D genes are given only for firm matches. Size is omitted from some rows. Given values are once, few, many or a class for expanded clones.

CDR3: CSVDDRAATPLHF
DNA: TGCAGCGTTGACGACAGGGCCGCGACACCCCTCCACTTT
size: .
V: TRBV29-1
J: TRBJ1-6
D: TRBD1

CDR3: CASSYRQVWSEQYF
DNA: TGTGCCAGCAGTTACCGACAGGTATGGAGCGAGCAGTACTTC
size: .
V: TRBV27
J: TRBJ2-7
D: .

CDR3: CASSLTGSYEQYF
DNA: TGTGCCAGCAGTTTGACAGGTAGCTACGAGCAGTACTTC
size: once
V: TRBV27
J: TRBJ2-7
D: .

CDR3: CASSPPGGGSTDTQYF
DNA: TGCGCCAGCAGCCCCCCTGGTGGCGGGAGCACAGATACGCAGTATTTT
size: .
V: TRBV4-1
J: TRBJ2-3
D: .

CDR3: CASSTRRESYEQYF
DNA: TGTGCCAGCAGTACGCGGCGAGAATCCTACGAGCAGTACTTC
size: .
V: TRBV13
J: TRBJ2-7
D: .

CDR3: CASSESRTGGLETQYF
DNA: TGCGCCAGCAGTGAGTCGCGGACAGGGGGCTTGGAGACCCAGTACTTC
size: .
V: TRBV10-1
J: TRBJ2-5
D: TRBD1

CDR3: CASSYNYEQYF
DNA: TGTGCCAGCAGTTACAACTACGAGCAGTACTTC
size: .
V: TRBV6-6
J: TRBJ2-7
D: .

CDR3: CASSLGVSNQPQHF
DNA: TGTGCCAGCAGTTTGGGGGTGAGCAATCAGCCCCAGCATTTT
size: .
V: TRBV7-2
J: TRBJ1-5
D: .

CDR3: CSVSSGSRYEQYF
DNA: TGCAGCGTTAGTAGCGGGAGTAGGTACGAGCAGTACTTC
size: .
V: TRBV29-1
J: TRBJ2-7
D: TRBD2

CDR3: CASSSRGGRSGANVLTF
DNA: TGTGCCAGCAGTTCAAGGGGAGGTCGCTCTGGGGCCAACGTCCTGACTTTC
size: .
V: TRBV28
J: TRBJ2-6
D: .

CDR3: CATSTGTGTEAFF
DNA: TGTGCCACCTCGACCGGGACGGGCACTGAAGCTTTCTTT
size: .
V: TRBV19
J: TRBJ1-1
D: .

CDR3: CASSLDRGTAYNEQFF
DNA: TGCGCCAGCAGCCTCGATCGGGGGACAGCCTACAATGAGCAGTTCTTC
size: .
V: TRBV4-1
J: TRBJ2-1
D: .

CDR3: CASSQPRSYEQYF
DNA: TGTGCCAGCAGCCAACCGAGATCCTACGAGCAGTACTTC
size: .
V: TRBV16
J: TRBJ2-7
D: .

CDR3: CASSLTGYNEQFF
DNA: TGTGCCAGCAGTCTCACAGGATACAATGAGCAGTTCTTC
size: .
V: TRBV6-1
J: TRBJ2-1
D: .

CDR3: CASSLASSYEQYF
DNA: TGTGCCAGCAGCTTAGCCAGCTCCTACGAGCAGTACTTC
size: .
V: TRBV7-8
J: TRBJ2-7
D: .

CDR3: CASSLDRGGPEAFF
DNA: TGTGCCAGCAGTCTTGACAGGGGAGGGCCTGAAGCTTTCTTT
size: .
V: TRBV28
J: TRBJ1-1
D: TRBD1

CDR3: CASSQLAEGYEQYF
DNA: TGTGCCAGCAGCCAACTAGCGGAAGGCTACGAGCAGTACTTC
size: once
V: TRBV5-6
J: TRBJ2-7
D: TRBD2

CDR3: CASSVQGAGDEQFF
DNA: TGTGCCAGCAGCGTGCAGGGGGCAGGGGACGAGCAGTTCTTC
size: .
V: TRBV9
J: TRBJ2-1
D: TRBD1

CDR3: CAKTTTGGQGYTF
DNA: TGTGCCAAAACCACAACAGGGGGCCAGGGCTACACCTTC
size: .
V: TRBV2
J: TRBJ1-2
D: TRBD1

CDR3: CASSARGGAYTEAFF
DNA: TGTGCCAGCAGCGCCCGTGGGGGGGCGTACACTGAAGCTTTCTTT
size: .
V: TRBV7-9
J: TRBJ1-1
D: .

CDR3: CASSGPGTSGPNEQFF
DNA: TGTGCCAGCAGTGGCCCCGGGACTAGCGGGCCCAATGAGCAGTTCTTC
size: once
V: TRBV13
J: TRBJ2-1
D: TRBD2

CDR3: CASSPGRTNTGELFF
DNA: TGTGCCAGCAGCCCCGGACGGACGAACACCGGGGAGCTGTTTTTT
size: .
V: TRBV7-9
J: TRBJ2-2
D: .

CDR3: CASYGTPEKLFF
DNA: TGTGCCAGCTATGGGACACCTGAAAAACTGTTTTTT
size: .
V: TRBV2
J: TRBJ1-4
D: .

CDR3: CASRKIGVDYGYTF
DNA: TGTGCCAGCAGAAAGATCGGGGTCGACTATGGCTACACCTTC
size: .
V: TRBV28
J: TRBJ1-2
D: .

CDR3: CASRDRNTEAFF
DNA: TGTGCCAGCAGGGACAGGAACACTGAAGCTTTCTTT
size: .
V: TRBV2
J: TRBJ1-1
D: .

CDR3: CSVTGERAYNEQFF
DNA: TGCAGCGTCACGGGAGAAAGGGCCTACAATGAGCAGTTCTTC
size: .
V: TRBV29-1
J: TRBJ2-1
D: .

CDR3: CSGLAGGGTGELFF
DNA: TGCAGCGGCTTAGCGGGAGGAGGCACCGGGGAGCTGTTTTTT
size: .
V: TRBV29-1
J: TRBJ2-2
D: TRBD2

CDR3: CASSFDLSTDTQYF
DNA: TGTGCCAGCAGCTTTGATCTTAGCACAGATACGCAGTATTTT
size: .
V: TRBV5-4
J: TRBJ2-3
D: .

CDR3: CASSLARPFDTEAFF
DNA: TGTGCCAGCAGCTTGGCTCGGCCTTTTGACACTGAAGCTTTCTTT
size: .
V: TRBV5-6
J: TRBJ1-1
D: .

CDR3: CASSHLTYNEQFF
DNA: TGTGCCAGCAGTCACCTCACCTACAATGAGCAGTTCTTC
size: few
V: TRBV27
J: TRBJ2-1
D: .

CDR3: CASSLSYNSRAQFF
DNA: TGTGCCAGCAGTTTATCATATAATTCCAGAGCTCAGTTCTTC
size: .
V: TRBV27
J: TRBJ2-1
D: .

CDR3: CASSSGLAGRYNEQFF
DNA: TGTGCCAGCAGCTCTGGACTAGCGGGAAGATACAATGAGCAGTTCTTC
size: .
V: TRBV7-3
J: TRBJ2-1
D: TRBD2

CDR3: CASLGGSLPDTQYF
DNA: TGTGCCAGTTTAGGCGGGAGCCTGCCAGATACGCAGTATTTT
size: .
V: TRBV28
J: TRBJ2-3
D: TRBD2

CDR3: CASSPPEYNEQFF
DNA: TGTGCCAGCAGCCCTCCCGAATACAATGAGCAGTTCTTC
size: .
V: TRBV7-8
J: TRBJ2-1
D: .

CDR3: CASSLGFGQGVPGELFF
DNA: TGTGCCAGCAGCTTAGGTTTCGGACAGGGTGTTCCCGGGGAGCTGTTTTTT
size: once
V: TRBV7-8
J: TRBJ2-2
D: TRBD1

CDR3: CASSGKRHEQYF
DNA: TGTGCCAGCAGTGGAAAGAGACACGAGCAGTACTTC
size: .
V: TRBV2
J: TRBJ2-7
D: .

CDR3: CASSHPTGGSYNEQFF
DNA: TGTGCCAGCAGCCACCCGACAGGGGGTTCCTACAATGAGCAGTTCTTC
size: .
V: TRBV14
J: TRBJ2-1
D: TRBD1

CDR3: CSASGVRELFF
DNA: TGCAGTGCTAGTGGGGTCCGGGAGCTGTTTTTT
size: .
V: TRBV20-1
J: TRBJ2-2
D: .

CDR3: CASSPGTDPDTQYF
DNA: TGTGCCAGCAGCCCCGGGACAGACCCAGATACGCAGTATTTT
size: .
V: TRBV9
J: TRBJ2-3
D: TRBD1

CDR3: CASSLARAEPQHF
DNA: TGTGCCAGCAGCTTAGCCCGGGCCGAGCCCCAGCATTTT
size: .
V: TRBV7-8
J: TRBJ1-5
D: .

CDR3: CASSQVGIGATNTEAFF
DNA: TGTGCCAGCAGCCAAGTCGGGATAGGGGCGACGAACACTGAAGCTTTCTTT
size: .
V: TRBV4-2
J: TRBJ1-1
D: .

CDR3: CASRYWYGGRDTDTQYF
DNA: TGCGCCAGCAGGTACTGGTACGGCGGGCGCGACACAGATACGCAGTATTTT
size: .
V: TRBV5-1
J: TRBJ2-3
D: .

CDR3: CASRARGSYEQYF
DNA: TGTGCCAGCAGGGCACGGGGTTCCTACGAGCAGTACTTC
size: .
V: TRBV11-2
J: TRBJ2-7
D: .

CDR3: CASSPEGNPYQPQHF
DNA: TGCGCCAGCTCCCCCGAAGGGAATCCCTATCAGCCCCAGCATTTT
size: .
V: TRBV5-1
J: TRBJ1-5
D: .